This T cell receptor beta chain was captured in a study of a mutant IDH1 vaccine in newly diagnosed glioma. Across the whole study: Patients' prior therapy spanned radiotherapy, temozolomide, or both; most underwent both.

This sample's time point: week 35, safety follow-up. What each vaccine dose contained was 300 ug of mutant IDH1 20-mer peptide, accompanied by topical imiquimod. There were new WHO grade 3 or 4 astrocytomas in the donors, and these were IDH1-mutant and ATRX-lost. With respect to this clone: Its matching antigen is unknown.

Germline CDR1 is LNHDA and CDR2 is SQIVND (reference sequence). The CDR3 sequence is 17 residues long. V dropped 2 bases and J dropped 0 bases, with 14 bases sitting between them. Study findings and constraints: Pseudoprogression appears to have had no connection to changes in top peripheral T cell clonotypes.

Profiled with immunoSEQ multiplex PCR; TCRdb holds only in-frame clones, not every one. The sample shows 25,000 to 40,000 clones, approximately 78% of them seen only once. This sequence originates from a woman aged 40 to 50 with glioma. This material consisted of PBMCs, taken from a glioma patient whose treatment included an IDH1 peptide vaccine. The chain links TRBV19 to TRBJ1-5; no clear D gene. The CDR3 sequence: CASSIIKQRPSNQPQHF. In nucleotides, the CDR3 is TGTGCCAGTAGTATAATTAAGCAGAGGCCTAGCAATCAGCCCCAGCATTTT.